This T cell receptor beta chain was observed in a study of T cell responses to AZD1222 COVID-19 vaccine. Sequenced by immunoSEQ multiplex PCR; TCRdb stores in-frame clones only, minus some. The sample lists 98,000 or so clones; more than 70% were seen once. Trimming removed 4 bases from V and 6 bases from J; junction bases left unmatched: 14. Germline CDR1 LGHNA, CDR2 YNFKEQ. The length of the CDR3 is 17 residues. Sequenced material: peripheral blood, taken on day 0 of MenACWY control vaccination. This chain links TRBV4-2 with TRBJ2-2; TRBD1 matches at 7 bases. The source of this sequence is an adult in good health. CDR3 sequence: CASSPKSTGNFAGELFF. CDR3 bases: TGTGCCAGCAGCCCGAAATCGACAGGGAATTTTGCCGGGGAGCTGTTTTTT.